This TCR beta chain is drawn from a study of blood T cell repertoires in COVID-19. Study as a whole: Whether acute or convalescent, the COVID-19 samples came from the United States, Italy and Spain. T cells, B-cell-depleted T cells, or PBMCs provided the cDNA or gDNA that served as material.

This clone was recorded only once. The CDR3 contains 15 residues. CDR1 is SGHRS and CDR2 is YFSETQ in the germline V gene. V gave up 1 base and J gave up 6 bases, with 17 bases separating them. In the original analysis: Reference gene primer amplification gave nucleated cell count estimates. Data came from immunoSEQ multiplex PCR; TCRdb stores just in-frame clones and leaves some out. V, J and clone size are those of that table, while D and trimming were read from the DNA. This sample has about 250,000 clones, with around four fifths found just once. The sample consisted of peripheral blood. The V call is TRBV5-1, the J call TRBJ2-7, with D hard to call. The receptor was derived from a man older than 75 with acute or convalescent COVID-19. Written as DNA, the CDR3 is TGCGCCAGCAGCTTGCCGCAGGCCCCTCCGTCCGAGCAGTACTTC. Encoded protein: CASSLPQAPPSEQYF.